These T cell receptor beta chains were read from a single sample in a study of cytomegalovirus exposure and HLA in healthy donors. Method: immunoSEQ multiplex PCR; TCRdb's copy keeps in-frame clones and lacks some. This sample yields around 100,000 clones, of which approximately 66% are seen a single time; more than 3% belongs to the top ten. The sequenced sample consisted of PBMCs. The receptors were gathered from a woman between 50 and 59 years old in good health and CMV-seronegative. CDR3s include the opening cysteine and the closing phenylalanine or tryptophan. Each record gives: D gene, V gene, clone size, CDR3 length, J gene, CDR3 DNA, CDR3 protein. The D gene is left open where the match is weak. A clone size is listed for some rows: how often the clone was seen (once, few, many), or a class if it is expanded.

TRBD1,TRBV7-3,.,12,TRBJ1-1,TGTGCCAGCAGCACAACAGGGGGTGAAGCTTTCTTT,CASSTTGGEAFF
.,TRBV2,.,13,TRBJ1-4,TGTGCCAGCAGTCGCGAAACTAATGAAAAACTGTTTTTT,CASSRETNEKLFF
TRBD2,TRBV10-3,few,13,TRBJ2-7,TGTGCAACCCAGCGGGACGGTAAATACGAGCAGTACTTC,CATQRDGKYEQYF
.,TRBV5-6,.,15,TRBJ2-6,TGTGCCAGCAGCTTGGCATTAGCTGGGGCCAACGTCCTGACTTTC,CASSLALAGANVLTF
TRBD1,TRBV7-3,.,14,TRBJ1-2,TGTGCCAGCAGCTTAAAACAGGGGGCGGGTGGCTACACCTTC,CASSLKQGAGGYTF
TRBD1,TRBV5-1,.,15,TRBJ1-5,TGCGCCAGCAGCTTGGAGGGGGCGCTCAATCAGCCCCAGCATTTT,CASSLEGALNQPQHF
.,TRBV10-2,.,10,TRBJ2-1,TGCGCCAGCGCTACCAATGAGCAGTTCTTC,CASATNEQFF
.,TRBV19,few,13,TRBJ1-1,TGTGCCAGTAGTATAGAGTTGCGGACTGAAGCTTTCTTT,CASSIELRTEAFF
.,TRBV9,.,14,TRBJ1-2,TGTGCCAGCAGCGTGGAACAGTCCCTCGGTGGCTACACCTTC,CASSVEQSLGGYTF
.,TRBV4-3,.,14,TRBJ2-3,TGCGCCAGCAGCTCAGGGGACGGGGCAGATACGCAGTATTTT,CASSSGDGADTQYF
.,TRBV29-1,once,13,TRBJ2-2,TGCAGCGTTGAAACGGAGTACACCGGGGAGCTGTTTTTT,CSVETEYTGELFF
TRBD2,TRBV4-2,.,16,TRBJ2-5,TGTGCCAGCAGCCCCCCCCGGGGGGTAGGAGAAGAGACCCAGTACTTC,CASSPPRGVGEETQYF
TRBD1,TRBV6-6,few,15,TRBJ1-4,TGTGCCAGCAGTAACAAACAGGGGAATAATGAAAAACTGTTTTTT,CASSNKQGNNEKLFF
.,TRBV7-8,.,18,TRBJ2-2,TGTGCCAGCAGACCAAAACCCAGGGGCGTAATAAACATCGGGGAGCTGTTTTTT,CASRPKPRGVINIGELFF
.,TRBV2,few,14,TRBJ1-4,TGTGCCAGCAGGGAGATTGCAACTAATGAAAAACTGTTTTTT,CASREIATNEKLFF
.,TRBV27,.,12,TRBJ2-5,TGTGCCAGCAGAGCCAACCAAGAGACCCAGTACTTC,CASRANQETQYF
.,TRBV5-4,.,16,TRBJ2-5,TGTGCCAGCAGCCCCGCGGCCAGGGTGGGCCCAGAGACCCAGTACTTC,CASSPAARVGPETQYF
.,TRBV5-1,.,15,TRBJ2-3,TGCGCCAGCAGCGTTGGGGGGACAGCTACAGATACGCAGTATTTT,CASSVGGTATDTQYF
.,TRBV5-1,few,15,TRBJ1-2,TGCGCCAGCAGCTTGGGCCCCCAAGCGAACTATGGCTACACCTTC,CASSLGPQANYGYTF
TRBD2,TRBV18,.,14,TRBJ2-7,TGTGCCAGCTCAGCGGGGGGCCAGTCCTACGAGCAGTACTTC,CASSAGGQSYEQYF
TRBD1,TRBV10-1,.,15,TRBJ2-5,TGCGCCAGCAGTGATGGGACAGGGGGAGGAGAGACCCAGTACTTC,CASSDGTGGGETQYF
.,TRBV10-3,few,16,TRBJ1-6,TGTGCCATCAGTGAAGGCGGGCAGCTTGTTTATTCACCCCTCCACTTT,CAISEGGQLVYSPLHF
TRBD1,TRBV5-1,.,16,TRBJ1-1,TGCGCCAGCAGCTCATCCGGGACAGGGCAATCCCTTGAGACTTTCTTT,CASSSSGTGQSLETFF
TRBD2,TRBV5-4,.,14,TRBJ2-7,TGTGCCAGCAGCTTGACAGCGGGGTTCGGCGAGCAGTACTTC,CASSLTAGFGEQYF
TRBD2,TRBV5-1,.,16,TRBJ2-1,TGCGCCAGCAGCTTCGAAGGTACTAGCGGGAGTAATGAGCAGTTCTTC,CASSFEGTSGSNEQFF
.,TRBV7-2,.,13,TRBJ1-5,TGTGCCAGCAGCATACAGGGTCAGGAGCCCCAGCATTTT,CASSIQGQEPQHF
.,TRBV18,.,13,TRBJ1-1,TGTGCCAGCTCAATTACAGGGTACACTGAAGCTTTCTTT,CASSITGYTEAFF
.,TRBV7-8,.,18,TRBJ2-2,TGTGCCAGCAGCTTAAGGGGTTCAGGGTACGAGAGCACCGGGGAGCTGTTTTTT,CASSLRGSGYESTGELFF
.,TRBV7-9,.,13,TRBJ2-5,TGTGCCAGCAGCTTAGAGGGGCTAGAGACCCAGTACTTC,CASSLEGLETQYF
TRBD1,TRBV18,.,17,TRBJ2-7,TGTGCCAGCTCACCGCCCCCCGACAGGGGTTCGGCCTACGAGCAGTACTTC,CASSPPPDRGSAYEQYF
.,TRBV7-2,.,13,TRBJ2-3,TGTGCCAGCAGCCTTACCAAAACTCATACGCAGTATTTT,CASSLTKTHTQYF
TRBD2,TRBV6-5,few,15,TRBJ2-7,TGTGCCAGCAGTTATAGCGTAGCGGGGCCCTCCGAGCAGTACTTC,CASSYSVAGPSEQYF
.,TRBV14,.,12,TRBJ2-1,TGTGCCAGCAGTACCAGGGCCGATGAGCAGTTCTTC,CASSTRADEQFF
TRBD1,TRBV2,.,14,TRBJ2-3,TGTGCCAGCAGTAGGGGGCCCTCCACAGATACGCAGTATTTT,CASSRGPSTDTQYF
.,TRBV7-8,few,15,TRBJ1-2,TGTGCCAGCAGCTTGGGACACATAGCTAACTATGGCTACACCTTC,CASSLGHIANYGYTF
.,TRBV19,few,16,TRBJ2-2,TGTGCCAGTAGTATACTGACAGGCGCGAACACCGGGGAGCTGTTTTTT,CASSILTGANTGELFF
.,TRBV11-2,.,13,TRBJ2-5,TGTGCCAGCGGTCGAGACGCCCAAGGGGCCCAGTACTTC,CASGRDAQGAQYF
TRBD2,TRBV27,.,16,TRBJ2-1,TGTGCCACCGGACTAGCGGGAGGGCCCCCATTAAATGAGCAGTTCTTC,CATGLAGGPPLNEQFF
.,TRBV4-2,few,16,TRBJ2-7,TGTGCCAGCAGCCAAGATACAGGACTAAGATCATGGGAGCAGTACTTC,CASSQDTGLRSWEQYF
TRBD1,TRBV10-3,.,14,TRBJ1-1,TGTGCCATCAGCCGGGACAGGGGCGACACTGAAGCTTTCTTT,CAISRDRGDTEAFF
.,TRBV27,.,14,TRBJ1-5,TGTGCCAGCAGTCTAGGACAGAGAGGTCAGCCCCAGCATTTT,CASSLGQRGQPQHF
.,TRBV27,few,15,TRBJ2-7,TGTGCCAGCAGTCCACTTACAGGAGGGACCTACGAGCAGTACTTC,CASSPLTGGTYEQYF
TRBD1,TRBV9,few,15,TRBJ2-5,TGTGCCAGCAGCGTAGGTACAGGGGGCCTAGAGACCCAGTACTTC,CASSVGTGGLETQYF
.,TRBV2,.,14,TRBJ2-5,TGTGCCAGCAGTGAATTAGGGGTTGAAGAGACCCAGTACTTC,CASSELGVEETQYF
TRBD1,TRBV5-1,.,14,TRBJ2-5,TGCGCCAGCAGACCGACAGGGGTGGAGGAGACCCAGTACTTC,CASRPTGVEETQYF
TRBD2,TRBV29-1,.,13,TRBJ2-5,TGCAGCGTTGGGACTAGCGGACAAGAGACCCAGTACTTC,CSVGTSGQETQYF
.,TRBV13,.,15,TRBJ1-1,TGTGCCAGCAGCAGCCGCCCAGGGGCGTTCACTGAAGCTTTCTTT,CASSSRPGAFTEAFF
.,TRBV7-2,.,15,TRBJ2-7,TGTGCCAGCAGCTTGGCAGGTAGCGGCCCTTTTGAGCAGTACTTC,CASSLAGSGPFEQYF
.,TRBV4-1,few,12,TRBJ1-1,TGCGCCAGCAGCCAAGGGGGGGTACAAGCTTTCTTT,CASSQGGVQAFF